The source of this T cell receptor beta chain is a study of vaccination effects on CD4 cells after COVID-19. The table came from immunoSEQ multiplex PCR; TCRdb's copy has only in-frame clones and leaves some out. This table has about 73,000 clones, around 70% appearing once. Trimming cost V 2 bases and J 1 base, with 8 bases left between them. There are 14 residues in the CDR3. Germline V gene sequence: CDR1 ENHRY, CDR2 SYGVKD. With respect to this clone: Its antigen is not known.

Following a roughly 10-day culture, CD4+ T cells were purified. Each participant was given two doses of one vaccine (BNT162b2 or mRNA-1273). Half the medium was swapped for IL-2 medium on days 3 and 7. The rearrangement joins TRBV10-3 to TRBJ1-2; D is undetermined. This sample comprised CD4+ T cells from PBMCs cultured without peptide, obtained after COVID-19 vaccination. This TCR derives from a human donor who received a COVID-19 vaccine. Here the CDR3 reads CAISEPTNNYGYTF. For the CDR3, the DNA is TGTGCCATCAGTGAGCCAACAAATAACTATGGCTACACCTTC.